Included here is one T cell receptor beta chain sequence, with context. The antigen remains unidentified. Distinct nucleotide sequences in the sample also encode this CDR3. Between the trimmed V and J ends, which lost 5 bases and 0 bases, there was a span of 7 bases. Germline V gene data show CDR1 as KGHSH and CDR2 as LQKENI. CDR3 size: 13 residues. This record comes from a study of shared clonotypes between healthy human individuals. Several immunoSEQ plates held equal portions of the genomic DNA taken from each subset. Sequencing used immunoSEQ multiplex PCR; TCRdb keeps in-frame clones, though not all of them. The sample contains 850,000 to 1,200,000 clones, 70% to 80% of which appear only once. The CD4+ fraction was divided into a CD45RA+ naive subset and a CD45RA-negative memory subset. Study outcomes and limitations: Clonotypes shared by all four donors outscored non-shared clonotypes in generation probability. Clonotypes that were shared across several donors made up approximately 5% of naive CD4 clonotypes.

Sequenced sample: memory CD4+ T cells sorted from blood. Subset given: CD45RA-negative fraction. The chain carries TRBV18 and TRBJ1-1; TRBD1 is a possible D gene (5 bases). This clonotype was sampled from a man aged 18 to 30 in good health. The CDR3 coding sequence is TGTGCCAGCTCAGGGGGGATGAACACTGAAGCTTTCTTT. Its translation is CASSGGMNTEAFF.